These 27 T cell receptor beta chains were sequenced from one sample in a study of blood T cells in healthy people across ages. A J-beta primer mix and a sample-barcoded 5' primer were used in a second PCR of roughly 6 to 11 cycles. One entry per CDR3 protein results from TCRdb running MiXCR on the 5' RACE reads. The sample lists hundreds of thousands of distinct CDR3 sequences; about 56% were seen once. The sequenced sample was blood. Receptors were obtained from a middle-aged man in good health.

The gene calls are TRBV9 and TRBJ1-2; 9 bases align to TRBD1. Germline CDR1 is SGDLS and CDR2 is YYNGEE. V lost 4 bases and J lost 6; bases outside the gene matches: 7. This CDR3 is built from 14 residues. The CDR3 coding sequence is TGTGCCAGCAGCAAAAGGACAGGGGTAGATGGCTACACCTTC. Its translation: CASSKRTGVDGYTF.

This clonotype was counted between two and nine times. The chain links TRBV9 to TRBJ1-1; D perhaps matches TRBD1 (5 bases). CDR1 is SGDLS and CDR2 is YYNGEE in the germline V gene. The CDR3 is 14 amino acids. Trimming took 0 bases from V and 5 from J, leaving 11 bases between them. The CDR3 is CASSVALRQTEAFF. CDR3 in DNA: TGTGCCAGCAGCGTAGCTCTCAGACAGACTGAAGCTTTCTTT.

J is TRBJ2-5 and V is TRBV7-2; 7 nucleotides match TRBD1. Germline V gene data show CDR1 as SGHTA and CDR2 as FQGNSA. CDR3 length: 15 amino acids. The V gene end was trimmed by 6 bases and the J gene end by 4 bases; junction bases not matched to a gene: 11. The CDR3 region is CASSRPGQNRETQYF. DNA of the CDR3: TGTGCCAGCAGTCGCCCGGGACAGAATAGAGAGACCCAGTACTTC.

The CDR3 here is CASSLDGRGGSNEQFF. DNA of the CDR3: TGCGCCAGCAGCTTGGATGGGCGAGGGGGGAGTAATGAGCAGTTCTTC. The J gene is TRBJ2-1, the V gene TRBV5-1; the D call may be TRBD1 or TRBD2 (6 bases each). Germline loops: CDR1 SGHRS, CDR2 YFSETQ. The CDR3 consists of 16 residues. With 0 bases removed from V and 7 bases from J, the gap between germline ends came to 17 bases.

The rearrangement uses TRBV25-1 and TRBJ2-1; 11 bases match TRBD2. Germline loops: CDR1 MGHDK, CDR2 SYGVNS. This CDR3 region has 15 residues. Trimming removed 6 bases from V and 6 bases from J; junction bases left unmatched: 7. For the CDR3, the DNA is TGTGCCAGCAGGTATAGCGGGGGGGCCACCAATGAGCAGTTCTTC. Translation gives CASRYSGGATNEQFF.

This clonotype was seen more than once but under ten times. The rearrangement joins TRBV7-8 to TRBJ2-3, with 8 bases that match TRBD2. The CDR3 consists of 15 residues. Germline loops: CDR1 SGHVS, CDR2 FQNEAQ. Trimming took 4 bases from V and 2 from J; bases not matched to a gene: 5. The CDR3 region is CASSSETSATDTQYF. In DNA, the CDR3 is TGTGCCAGCAGCTCCGAGACTAGCGCCACAGATACGCAGTATTTT.

V gene TRBV11-3 combines with J gene TRBJ2-5; 7 bases match TRBD2. V was clipped by 9 bases and J by 1 base; unmatched bases: 5. Germline V lookup: CDR1 SGHNT, CDR2 YENEEA. The CDR3 is 13 amino acids. The CDR3 reads CASRAGSQETQYF. The CDR3 region has the DNA TGTGCCAGTCGAGCGGGGTCCCAAGAGACCCAGTACTTC. Filled out from reference TRBV11-3 and TRBJ2-5, the complete variable domain reads EAGVVQSPRYKIIEKKQPVAFWCNPISGHNTLYWYLQNLGQGPELLIRYENEEAVDDSQLPKDRFSAERLKGVDSTLKIQPAELGDSAVYLCASRAGSQETQYFGPGTRLLVL.

In its sample, this clonotype was seen a few times. The rearrangement links TRBV6-5 to TRBJ2-3; 8 bases line up with TRBD2. With 5 bases clipped from V and 2 bases from J, the junction kept 3 bases outside the gene matches. Looked up from germline, CDR1 is MNHEY and CDR2 is SVGAGI. The CDR3 totals 14 residues. The CDR3 nucleotides are TGTGCCAGCAGTCAGCGGGGGTACACAGATACGCAGTATTTT. This gives the protein CASSQRGYTDTQYF.

This sequence joins TRBV9 and TRBJ1-5; the D is unclear. The CDR3 is 15 residues long. Trimming stripped 0 bases from V and 3 bases from J, with 10 bases between. Germline-derived CDR1 and CDR2 are SGDLS and YYNGEE. CDR3 DNA sequence: TGTGCCAGCAGCGTAGATGGCCGGTCCAATCAGCCCCAGCATTTT. Translating it yields CASSVDGRSNQPQHF.

The chain joins TRBV7-2 to TRBJ2-7; 10 nucleotides agree with TRBD1. CDR3 size: 15 residues. V gave up 5 bases and J gave up 4 bases; unmatched junction bases: 8. CDR1 and CDR2 from the germline V gene are SGHTA and FQGNSA. CDR3 bases: TGTGCCAGCAGCCCGTACCGGGACAGGGGTTACGAGCAGTACTTC. It codes for CASSPYRDRGYEQYF.

The chain links TRBV9 to TRBJ2-7; 9 bases map to TRBD2. Unmatched junction bases numbered 18, after V lost 1 base and J lost 7 bases. There are 18 residues in the CDR3. Germline V CDR1 and CDR2: SGDLS, YYNGEE. This chain's CDR3 is CASSVRLEAGGTYNEQYF. The CDR3 region has the DNA TGTGCCAGCAGCGTACGCTTAGAGGCGGGGGGGACCTACAATGAGCAGTACTTC.

This chain links TRBV28 with TRBJ2-2; D remains ambiguous. V shed 6 bases and J shed 6 bases, with 17 bases lying between them. CDR3 length: 15 amino acids. Germline CDR1 is MDHEN and CDR2 is SYDVKM. CDR3 coding DNA: TGTGCCAGCAGCCTGGATCCGTCGAAGGCCGGGGAGCTGTTTTTT. Its translation is CASSLDPSKAGELFF.

The V and J genes are TRBV28 and TRBJ2-3; the D gene is possibly TRBD2 (6 bases). CDR1 and CDR2 (germline): MDHEN, SYDVKM. Between the trimmed V and J ends, which lost 11 bases and 1 base, there was a span of 19 bases. The CDR3 runs 15 residues. In DNA form, the CDR3 reads TGTGCCGCCAGTCTCGGGGGTAAGGGCACAGATACGCAGTATTTT. It specifies CAASLGGKGTDTQYF. The variable domain in full, completed from reference TRBV28 and TRBJ2-3, reads DVKVTQSSRYLVKRTGEKVFLECVQDMDHENMFWYRQDPGLGLRLIYFSYDVKMKEKGDIPEGYSVSREKKERFSLILESASTNQTSMYLCAASLGGKGTDTQYFGPGTRLTVL.

The chain uses TRBV12-3 or TRBV12-4 and TRBJ1-4; possible D gene TRBD1, 5 bases. V was cut by 2 bases and J by 13 bases, with 20 bases left in between. The CDR3 is 15 residues long. The CDR3 bases are TGTGCCAGCAGTTTATTTAGGCAGGGACTGAAAAGACTGTTTTTT. This translates into CASSLFRQGLKRLFF.

In regard to this clonotype: A much larger clonotype is one base distant, so this may be a read error. The chain has TRBV6-5 and TRBJ1-5; D is possibly TRBD1 (5 bases). Germline V lookup: CDR1 MNHEY, CDR2 SVGAGI. The CDR3 covers 13 residues. V lost 5 bases to trimming and J lost 7 bases, with 12 bases between them. The CDR3 coding sequence is TGTGCCAGCAGTGACGGGGGTAAGCAGCCCCAGCATTTT. Translating gives CASSDGGKQPQHF.

The chain combines TRBV28 with TRBJ1-3, with D uncertain. Germline V gene sequence: CDR1 MDHEN, CDR2 SYDVKM. Between the trimmed V and J ends, which lost 3 bases and 0 bases, there was a span of 9 bases. The CDR3 extends over 15 amino acids. Written as DNA, the CDR3 is TGTGCCAGCAGTTTGCTAGGGAACTCTGGAAACACCATATATTTT. The encoded protein is CASSLLGNSGNTIYF.

The chain joins TRBV28 to TRBJ2-5; D may be TRBD1 or TRBD2 (5 bases each). The length of the CDR3 is 16 residues. Trimming took off 3 bases at V and 4 bases at J, with 18 bases between the two ends. From germline, CDR1 is MDHEN and CDR2 SYDVKM. CDR3 residues: CASSLGVFGTVETQYF. CDR3 DNA: TGTGCCAGCAGTTTGGGTGTCTTTGGGACGGTAGAGACCCAGTACTTC.

V gene TRBV5-5 combines with J gene TRBJ1-2; 8 bases are shared with TRBD1. CDR1 and CDR2 (germline): SGHKS, YYEKEE (reference sequence). The V segment lost 3 bases and the J segment 5 bases; nucleotides outside the gene matches: 12. The CDR3 covers 16 residues. CDR3 nucleotide sequence: TGTGCCAGCAGCTCAGCAAGACAGGGGTTCGGGTATGGCTACACCTTC. Amino acid sequence: CASSSARQGFGYGYTF.

The table lists this clonotype with a few counts. V and J are TRBV4-1 and TRBJ2-7; 9 nucleotides line up with TRBD2. This CDR3 is 18 amino acids long. The ends lost 3 bases at V and 0 bases at J; junction bases unmatched: 12. Germline V gene sequence: CDR1 MGHRA, CDR2 YSYEKL. Written as DNA, the CDR3 is TGCGCCAGCAGCCATTTGATCTTGGGCGGGAGGGTCTCCTACGAGCAGTACTTC. Protein: CASSHLILGGRVSYEQYF.

This clonotype was counted a single time. An end of the junction does not agree with germline; a read error may underlie this. J is TRBJ1-5 and V is TRBV12-3 or TRBV12-4; TRBD1 aligns across 7 bases. The CDR3 sequence is 14 residues long. The CDR3 is CASRLGTGNQPQHF. The CDR3 DNA reads TGTGCCAGCAGATTAGGGACAGGCAATCAGCCCCAGCATTTT.

Only one count was recorded for this clonotype. V is TRBV6-5 and J is TRBJ2-1; 7 bases are a match to TRBD1. V lost 7 bases to trimming and J lost 5 bases; unmatched junction nucleotides: 5. Germline lookup yields CDR1 MNHEY and CDR2 SVGAGI. The CDR3 totals 13 residues. The CDR3 loop is CASNPTGNNEQFF. CDR3 nucleotide sequence: TGTGCCAGCAACCCGACAGGGAACAATGAGCAGTTCTTC.

This clonotype has only a few counts. The V call is TRBV28, the J call TRBJ2-3; a possible D gene is TRBD2 (6 bases). The germline V gene has CDR1 MDHEN and CDR2 SYDVKM. V was cut by 5 bases and J by 9 bases, with 21 bases left in between. This CDR3 spans 15 amino acids. The CDR3 DNA follows: TGTGCCAGCAGTCCCATGGGGGGTGACGGGGGAACGCAGTATTTT. This codes for CASSPMGGDGGTQYF.

Note on this clonotype: Germline and junction disagree at one end, which may indicate a read error. The chain recombines TRBV5-1 with TRBJ2-3; TRBD2 agrees at 8 bases. Germline V lookup: CDR1 SGHRS, CDR2 YFSETQ. CDR3 length equals 17 residues. CDR3 protein: CASSPLGVAGYTDTQYF. The CDR3 region has the DNA TGCGCTAGCAGCCCCTTAGGGGTAGCGGGATACACAGATACGCAGTATTTT. Full variable domain (outside the CDR3, taken from reference TRBV5-1 and TRBJ2-3): KAGVTQTPRYLIKTRGQQVTLSCSPISGHRSVSWYQQTPGQGLQFLFEYFSETQRNKGNFPGRFSGRQFSNSRSEMNVSTLELGDSALYLCASSPLGVAGYTDTQYFGPGTRLTVL.

This chain uses TRBV29-1 with TRBJ1-2; D gene uncertain. The CDR3 covers 12 residues. The germline V and J ends were trimmed by 5 bases and 7 bases, with 14 bases remaining between them. Germline V gives CDR1 SQVTM, CDR2 ANQGSEA. The CDR3 loop is CSVIPGTGGYTF. CDR3 DNA: TGCAGCGTTATCCCGGGTACCGGTGGCTACACCTTC.

In DNA, the CDR3 is TGTGCCAGCAGCTTAGGTGCCGGGAGGGCAGATACGCAGTATTTT. This gives the protein CASSLGAGRADTQYF. The chain has TRBV7-2 and TRBJ2-3, with 8 positions matching TRBD2. Germline values: CDR1 SGHTA, CDR2 FQGNSA. This CDR3 has 15 amino acids. V shed 1 base and J 4 bases; nucleotides not matched to a gene: 4. The whole variable domain, remainder taken from reference TRBV7-2 and TRBJ2-3, is GAGVSQSPSNKVTEKGKDVELRCDPISGHTALYWYRQSLGQGLEFLIYFQGNSAPDKSGLPSDRFSAERTGGSVSTLTIQRTQQEDSAVYLCASSLGAGRADTQYFGPGTRLTVL.

This chain joins TRBV6-5 and TRBJ2-3; 13 bases line up with TRBD2. CDR3 length: 16 residues. Trimming removed 0 bases from V and 8 bases from J; junction bases left unmatched: 5. CDR1 is MNHEY and CDR2 is SVGAGI in the germline V gene. CDR3 in amino acids: CASSYSGTSGVSTQYF. Here the CDR3 DNA reads TGTGCCAGCAGTTACTCGGGGACTAGCGGGGTCAGTACGCAGTATTTT.

The V and J genes are TRBV30 and TRBJ2-5; no clear D. The CDR3 has 13 amino acids. The germline CDR1 and CDR2 sequences are GTSNPN and SVGIG (reference sequence). Trimming removed 2 bases from V and 5 bases from J, with 12 bases in between. CDR3 DNA: TGTGCCTGGAGTTCAGCAATCCGGGAGACCCAGTACTTC. Protein: CAWSSAIRETQYF. Using reference TRBV30 and TRBJ2-5 for the parts outside the CDR3, the full variable domain is SQTIHQWPATLVQPVGSPLSLECTVEGTSNPNLYWYRQAAGRGLQLLFYSVGIGQISSEVPQNLSASRPQDRQFILSSKKLLLSDSGFYLCAWSSAIRETQYFGPGTRLLVL.